This entry describes one TCR beta chain. No antigen is known for it. This table comes from immunoSEQ multiplex PCR, and its TCRdb copy is limited to in-frame clones, with some not included. Of hundreds of thousands of clones in the sample, approximately 90% are singletons; the top ten hold approximately 1.7%. This CDR3 is 13 amino acids long. Trimming removed 0 bases at V and 7 bases at J, with 10 bases between. The germline gives CDR1 SGHKS, CDR2 YYEKEE (reference sequence). This entry comes from a study of Ad26.COV2.S vaccination and SARS-CoV-2 variants. Turning to the study itself: The donor belonged to the COV1001 Ad26.COV2.S trial arm. Each vaccinee took Ad26.COV2.S intramuscularly, once or twice 56 days apart. Study outcomes and limitations: Analyses of TCR breadth and depth may have underestimated total T cell responses. Vaccinated individuals (as opposed to placebo recipients) had higher spike-specific TCR breadth.

Treatment here: 15 to 20 received Ad26.COV2.S at low or high dose, single or two shots; roughly five received placebo; per-sample allocation not given. Each sample was drawn 63 days after the first injection (of vaccine or placebo). This receptor was taken from a person aged 18-60 years who received the Ad26.COV2.S COVID-19 vaccine or a placebo. The specimen was peripheral blood, collected in a trial of Ad26.COV2.S vaccine versus placebo. The chain combines TRBV5-5 with TRBJ2-5; no clear D. CDR3 DNA sequence: TGTGCCAGCAGCTTGGTTACGGGTGGGACCCAGTACTTC. Its protein is CASSLVTGGTQYF. Drawing the rest from reference TRBV5-5 and TRBJ2-5, the complete variable domain is DAGVTQSPTHLIKTRGQQVTLRCSPISGHKSVSWYQQVLGQGPQFIFQYYEKEERGRGNFPDRFSARQFPNYSSELNVNALLLGDSALYLCASSLVTGGTQYFGPGTRLLVL.